Below are 18 T cell receptor beta chains sequenced from a single sample in a study of Ad26.COV2.S vaccination and SARS-CoV-2 variants. The method was immunoSEQ multiplex PCR; TCRdb's version includes in-frame clones alone and lacks a portion of them. The table shows about 350,000 clones, with less than 90% occurring only once. Treatment in this sample: roughly 18 received Ad26.COV2.S at low or high dose, single or two shots; five or six received placebo; per-sample allocation not given. Vaccine and placebo recipients were sampled on day 63 after the first injection. The material sequenced was peripheral blood, taken in a trial of Ad26.COV2.S vaccine versus placebo. The source is a person aged 18 to 59 who received the Ad26.COV2.S COVID-19 vaccine or a placebo.

The rearrangement joins TRBV28 to TRBJ2-7, with D hard to call. Trimming cost V 2 bases and J 5 bases, with 13 bases left between them. This CDR3 is built from 14 residues. Germline assignment: CDR1 MDHEN and CDR2 SYDVKM. The CDR3 loop is CASSLGTEPHEQYF. The DNA for the CDR3 is TGTGCCAGCAGTTTAGGTACCGAGCCCCACGAGCAGTACTTC. Filled out from reference TRBV28 and TRBJ2-7, the complete variable domain reads DVKVTQSSRYLVKRTGEKVFLECVQDMDHENMFWYRQDPGLGLRLIYFSYDVKMKEKGDIPEGYSVSREKKERFSLILESASTNQTSMYLCASSLGTEPHEQYFGPGTRLTVT.

This chain connects TRBV12-3 or TRBV12-4 to TRBJ2-2; a weak D match, TRBD1 (5 bases). V lost 8 bases to trimming and J lost 8 bases, with 15 bases between them. This CDR3 contains 13 residues. The CDR3 region has the DNA TGTGCCAGCCACAGGTCGGGTGTTGGGGAGCTGTTTTTT. Protein: CASHRSGVGELFF.

V and J are TRBV30 and TRBJ1-6, with D uncertain. This CDR3 is 14 amino acids long. The V end lost 2 bases, the J end lost 7 bases, and 12 bases lay between the germline ends. Germline V gene sequence: CDR1 GTSNPN, CDR2 SVGIG (reference sequence). CDR3 loop: CAWSSRVTNSPLHF. CDR3 coding DNA: TGTGCCTGGAGTAGCAGAGTTACCAATTCACCCCTCCACTTT.

This clone was observed a single time. As DNA, the CDR3 is TGTGCCAGCAGCTTGGCAGCTAGCTATGCCGAGCAGTACTTC. Encoded protein: CASSLAASYAEQYF. J is TRBJ2-7 and V is TRBV5-4; D perhaps matches TRBD2 (5 bases). Trimming took off 0 bases at V and 6 bases at J, with 13 bases between the two ends. The CDR3 is made up of 14 amino acids. The germline gives CDR1 SGHNT, CDR2 YYREEE (reference sequence).

This chain joins TRBV11-3 and TRBJ2-1, with D perhaps TRBD2 (5 bases). The CDR3 is 15 residues long. The germline V gene has CDR1 SGHNT and CDR2 YENEEA. V was pared by 1 base and J by 9 bases, with 16 bases between. CDR3 residues: CASSLAGIRSGEQFF. The DNA for the CDR3 is TGTGCCAGCAGCTTAGCGGGGATTCGGTCTGGTGAGCAGTTCTTC.

This sequence joins TRBV19 and TRBJ1-2; D is uncertain. V lost 8 bases, J lost 5 bases, and 6 bases lay in between. Germline values: CDR1 LNHDA, CDR2 SQIVND (reference sequence). CDR3 size: 10 residues. In nucleotides, the CDR3 is TGTGCCAGTTATCGGTATGGCTACACCTTC. Translation: CASYRYGYTF.

The V gene is TRBV11-3, the J gene TRBJ2-1; weak D call: TRBD1 (5 bases). This CDR3 has 16 amino acids. Germline lookup yields CDR1 SGHNT and CDR2 YENEEA. Deletions cut 4 bases from V and 3 bases from J, with 16 bases between. The CDR3 reads CASSSRQHSSYNEQFF. CDR3 DNA: TGTGCCAGCAGCTCCCGACAGCATTCTAGCTACAATGAGCAGTTCTTC.

Only a few counts were recorded for this clone. This chain uses TRBV25-1 with TRBJ1-2; TRBD1 matches 7 bases. Germline-derived CDR1 and CDR2 are MGHDK and SYGVNS. CDR3 length: 11 residues. V shed 7 bases and J 6 bases; nucleotides not matched to a gene: 2. In nucleotides, the CDR3 is TGTGCCAGCAAGGGACAGCATGGCTACACCTTC. This encodes CASKGQHGYTF.

This clone showed up just a few times. The gene calls are TRBV15 and TRBJ2-3; D might be TRBD1 (6 bases). The V end lost 5 bases, the J end lost 4 bases, and 16 bases lay between the germline ends. The CDR3 runs to 15 residues. Germline CDR1 and CDR2: LNHNV and YYDKDF (reference sequence). As DNA, the CDR3 is TGTGCCACCAGCCCCGCCAGGGGAGCCCCAGATACGCAGTATTTT. Its translation is CATSPARGAPDTQYF.

The chain recombines TRBV15 with TRBJ1-5; D might be TRBD1 (6 bases). Trimming cost V 4 bases and J 6 bases, with 16 bases left between them. The CDR3 runs 15 residues. Per the germline V gene, CDR1 is LNHNV and CDR2 is YYDKDF (reference sequence). DNA of the CDR3: TGTGCCACCAGCACTCGAAACAGGGATGTTCAGCCCCAGCATTTT. The encoded protein is CATSTRNRDVQPQHF.

V and J are TRBV19 and TRBJ2-3; D not certain. V lost 2 bases, J lost 6 bases, and 12 bases lay in between. This CDR3 contains 14 residues. In germline, CDR1 is LNHDA, CDR2 SQIVND (reference sequence). The CDR3 DNA reads TGTGCCAGTAGTATAAACGGCTTGGTGGATACGCAGTATTTT. The encoded protein is CASSINGLVDTQYF.

This clone showed up just once. Distinct nucleotide sequences in the sample also encode this CDR3. The V call is TRBV9, the J call TRBJ2-7, with D tentatively TRBD1 (7 bases). Per the germline V gene, CDR1 is SGDLS and CDR2 is YYNGEE. CDR3 length: 14 residues. V was clipped by 4 bases and J by 1 base, with 12 bases between them. The CDR3 is CASSPQGGSYEQYF. The CDR3 nucleotides read TGTGCCAGCAGCCCCCAGGGGGGTTCCTACGAGCAGTACTTC. The entire variable domain, with the rest obtained from reference TRBV9 and TRBJ2-7, is as follows: DSGVTQTPKHLITATGQRVTLRCSPRSGDLSVYWYQQSLDQGLQFLIQYYNGEERAKGNILERFSAQQFPDLHSELNLSSLELGDSALYFCASSPQGGSYEQYFGPGTRLTVT.

The chain carries TRBV11-2 and TRBJ2-5, with TRBD1 matching 7 bases. The ends lost 7 bases at V and 4 bases at J; junction bases unmatched: 12. Germline V lookup: CDR1 SGHAT, CDR2 FQNNGV. CDR3 length: 15 amino acids. CDR3 loop: CASNSRQGGGETQYF. CDR3 bases: TGTGCCAGCAACAGCCGACAGGGTGGGGGAGAGACCCAGTACTTC.

This clone was recorded only once. This chain uses TRBV11-1 with TRBJ2-1; 7 nucleotides agree with TRBD2. Germline-derived CDR1 and CDR2 are SGHAT and FQDESV (reference sequence). The CDR3 extends over 16 amino acids. The junction had 20 bases not matched to a gene; V was cut back by 3 bases and J by 15 bases. The DNA of the CDR3 is TGTGCCAGCAGCTTCCGGGACTACCTTTTGGTCTCCGTACTGTTCTTC. Amino acid sequence: CASSFRDYLLVSVLFF.

The chain employs TRBV5-1 and TRBJ2-3; D is uncertain. CDR3 length: 14 amino acids. Between the trimmed V and J ends, which lost 0 bases and 3 bases, there was a span of 8 bases. Germline V gene lookup returns CDR1 SGHRS and CDR2 YFSETQ. The CDR3 bases are TGCGCCAGCAGCTTGGACCGGGCAACAGATACGCAGTATTTT. Its protein is CASSLDRATDTQYF.

V and J are TRBV6-1 and TRBJ2-4; a weak D match, TRBD2 (5 bases). The CDR3 spans 17 residues. V lost 2 bases and J 1 base, leaving 15 bases between the germline ends. Germline V gives CDR1 MNHNS, CDR2 SASEGT. Here the CDR3 reads CASSELVGSGAKNIQYF. The CDR3 nucleotides read TGTGCCAGCAGTGAATTGGTAGGGTCGGGGGCCAAAAACATTCAGTACTTC.

The genes are TRBV11-2 and TRBJ1-6; 9 nucleotides line up with TRBD1. Trimming took 5 bases from V and 11 from J; bases not matched to a gene: 7. The CDR3 covers 14 residues. From germline, CDR1 is SGHAT and CDR2 FQNNGV. The CDR3 loop reads CASSQDRGGPPLHF. As DNA, the CDR3 is TGTGCCAGCAGCCAGGACAGGGGCGGTCCACCCCTCCACTTT.

The V gene is TRBV10-3, the J gene TRBJ2-7; a possible D gene is TRBD1 (6 bases). From germline, CDR1 is ENHRY and CDR2 SYGVKD. This CDR3 comprises 15 residues. The V end lost 3 bases, the J end lost 10 bases, and 22 bases lay between the germline ends. CDR3 sequence: CAISDPNTYRAKQYF. The DNA for the CDR3 is TGTGCCATCAGTGACCCTAATACTTACAGGGCCAAACAGTACTTC.